Sequencing of this TCR beta chain was carried out in a study of graft-versus-host responses after intestinal transplantation. Overall study: Transplant types were multivisceral, liver-intestinal, or isolated intestinal. Regarding the study as a whole: Allograft graft-versus-host to host-versus-graft clonal ratios ran high in patients with graft-donor T cell macrochimerism. Some GvH clones were seen earlier in gut or blood, suggesting intestinal origin.

With regard to this clone: What it binds is not known.

Produced via immunoSEQ multiplex PCR; TCRdb's table is partial and in-frame only. This sample carries some 100,000 clones, roughly 87% of them seen once, and the ten largest clones take over 0.75%. Germline values: CDR1 SGHRS, CDR2 YFSETQ. The V end lost 1 base, the J end lost 4 bases, and 6 bases lay between the germline ends. The CDR3 is made up of 13 amino acids. This clonotype was obtained from a human donor who was the organ donor for an intestinal transplant. The chain couples TRBV5-1 to TRBJ1-5; D ambiguous. The sample in question was unstimulated CD4+ T cells sorted from spleen or lymph node cells, obtained before transplant. This CDR3 is CASSLTVNQPQHF. In DNA, the CDR3 is TGCGCCAGCAGCTTGACAGTTAATCAGCCCCAGCATTTT.